One T cell receptor (beta chain) is described in this entry. The study excluded patients with uncontrolled infection, other autoimmune disease, pregnancy or lactation. Between the trimmed V and J ends, which lost 2 bases and 8 bases, there was a span of 13 bases. CDR3 length equals 14 residues. From germline, CDR1 is MNHEY and CDR2 SMNVEV (reference sequence). The sample originates from a study of T cells in Graves' hyperthyroidism and ophthalmopathy. Amplification yielded TCR beta CDR3 regions, with RNA transcripts as the source. First-round RT-PCR targeting the TCR CDR3 was performed with the HTBI primer set. TCRdb recomputed calls from the multiplex PCR reads with MiXCR, one row per CDR3 protein. Seen here are approximately 300,000 distinct CDR3 sequences, about 15% observed once, and the top ten hold approximately 35%.

The sample comprised blood. The chain employs TRBV27 and TRBJ2-1, with D perhaps matching TRBD2 (6 bases). The TCR comes from a young man with Graves' hyperthyroidism. The CDR3 spells CASSLLAPGDEQFF. DNA of the CDR3: TGTGCCAGCAGTTTACTAGCGCCTGGGGATGAGCAGTTCTTC.